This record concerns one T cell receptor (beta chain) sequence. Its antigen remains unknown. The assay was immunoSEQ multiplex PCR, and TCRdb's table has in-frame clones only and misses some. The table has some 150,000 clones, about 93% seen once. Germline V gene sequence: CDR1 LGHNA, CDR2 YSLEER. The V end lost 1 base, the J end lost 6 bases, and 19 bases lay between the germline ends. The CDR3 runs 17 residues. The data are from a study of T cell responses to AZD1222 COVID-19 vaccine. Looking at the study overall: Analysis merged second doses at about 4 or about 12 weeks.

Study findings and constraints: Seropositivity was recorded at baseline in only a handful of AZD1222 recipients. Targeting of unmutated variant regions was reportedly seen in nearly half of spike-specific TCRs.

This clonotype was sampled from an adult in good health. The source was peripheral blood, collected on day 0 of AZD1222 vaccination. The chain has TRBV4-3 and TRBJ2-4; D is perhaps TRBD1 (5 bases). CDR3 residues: CASSQGYRSQGRNIQYF. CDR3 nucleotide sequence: TGCGCCAGCAGCCAAGGATACCGCAGCCAGGGTAGAAACATTCAGTACTTC.